This entry features one TCR beta chain sequence. What it recognizes is unknown. Sequencing was performed with immunoSEQ multiplex PCR; in TCRdb, only in-frame clones are kept and a portion is missing. Here the sample spans 50,000 to 70,000 clones, approximately 82% being singletons. This entry belongs to a study of a mutant IDH1 vaccine in newly diagnosed glioma. Study overall: Eight vaccinations reached patients in weeks 1, 3, 5, 7, 11, 15, 19 and 23. Either 4-6 weeks after radiotherapy alone or alongside temozolomide, vaccination was begun.

The CDR3 sequence is 15 residues long. Germline V gene data show CDR1 as SGHTA and CDR2 as FQGTGA. V lost 4 bases to trimming and J lost 0 bases, with 12 bases between them. Time point noted: week 5, during vaccination. Vaccination comprised doses that each held 300 ug of mutant IDH1 20-mer peptide, plus topical imiquimod. Sequencing used PBMCs, obtained from a glioma patient whose treatment included an IDH1 peptide vaccine. This sequence was found in a woman aged 18-29 years with glioma. Some clones in this sample may be carry-over from other donors' samples. The V call is TRBV7-3, the J call TRBJ2-5, with D perhaps TRBD1 or TRBD2 (5 bases each). The CDR3 loop is CASSSAWGYQETQYF. DNA for the CDR3: TGTGCCAGCAGCTCTGCATGGGGGTACCAAGAGACCCAGTACTTC.